Following are 20 T cell receptor beta chains from one sample sequenced in a study of blood T cell repertoires in COVID-19. Sequenced by immunoSEQ multiplex PCR; TCRdb stores in-frame clones only, minus some. The sample contains some 240,000 clones, 89% of which appear only once. Material for sequencing was peripheral blood. These TCRs come from a woman aged 35 to 49 who had recovered from COVID-19.

The gene calls are TRBV24-1 and TRBJ1-2, with TRBD1 matching over 9 bases. Germline CDR1 reads KGHDR; CDR2 reads SFDVKD. This CDR3 contains 14 residues. J lost 6 bases, V lost 1 base, and 2 bases had no gene match. The CDR3 DNA follows: TGTGCCACCAGTGATTTCGGGACAGGGCATGGCTACACCTTC. This encodes CATSDFGTGHGYTF.

J is TRBJ2-2 and V is TRBV3-1 (or the pseudogene TRBV3-2); TRBD1 is a possible D gene (6 bases). V lost 6 bases and J 4 bases, leaving 9 bases between the germline ends. Per germline, CDR1 LGHDT and CDR2 YNNKEL (reference sequence). The CDR3 is 13 amino acids. The CDR3 region is CASRQGPTGELFF. Written as DNA, the CDR3 is TGTGCCAGCAGGCAGGGGCCCACCGGGGAGCTGTTTTTT.

The rearrangement joins TRBV19 to TRBJ2-1; a weak D match, TRBD2 (7 bases). The ends were cut back, 1 base at V and 7 bases at J, with 26 bases in the middle. The CDR3 contains 19 residues. Germline CDR1 is LNHDA and CDR2 is SQIVND (reference sequence). The CDR3 DNA is TGTGCCAGTAGTATAGGGGGGGGCGGATTGCCCGTGATACAGAATGAGCAGTTCTTC. Translating gives CASSIGGGGLPVIQNEQFF.

DNA for the CDR3: TGTGCCAGCAGCCAAAGGTCAGGTACCACCCGATACGAGCAGTACGTC. It specifies CASSQRSGTTRYEQYV. The rearrangement uses TRBV14 and TRBJ2-7; D gene ambiguous. CDR3 length: 16 amino acids. The germline V and J ends were trimmed by 2 bases and 4 bases, with 18 bases remaining between them. The germline gives CDR1 SGHDN, CDR2 FVKESK.

The V and J genes are TRBV6-5 and TRBJ2-1; D unresolved. CDR3 length: 16 residues. CDR1 is MNHEY and CDR2 is SVGAGI in the germline V gene. V shed 2 bases and J shed 0 bases, with 11 bases lying between them. For the CDR3, the DNA is TGTGCCAGCAGTTACCTTCGCCTAGACTCCTACAATGAGCAGTTCTTC. This sequence encodes CASSYLRLDSYNEQFF.

The V gene is TRBV19, the J gene TRBJ1-5; D gene ambiguous. In germline, CDR1 is LNHDA, CDR2 SQIVND (reference sequence). The CDR3 is 14 amino acids. The ends were cut back, 6 bases at V and 3 bases at J, with 12 bases in the middle. CDR3 sequence (DNA): TGTGCCAGTAGCCCATACAGTGTCAATCAGCCCCAGCATTTT. Residues: CASSPYSVNQPQHF.

The sample holds a few counts of this clone. The chain links TRBV19 to TRBJ2-2, with D maybe TRBD1 (6 bases). V lost 5 bases and J 0 bases, leaving 10 bases between the germline ends. This CDR3 region has 15 residues. Germline V gene data show CDR1 as LNHDA and CDR2 as SQIVND (reference sequence). The CDR3 bases are TGTGCCAGTAGTTTAGGGGGAGCGAACACCGGGGAGCTGTTTTTT. Encoded protein: CASSLGGANTGELFF.

This chain links TRBV7-2 with TRBJ2-3; 7 bases agree with TRBD1. Germline CDR1 SGHTA, CDR2 FQGNSA. The CDR3 covers 13 residues. Trimming cost V 6 bases and J 4 bases; bases outside gene matches: 4. The CDR3 coding sequence is TGTGCCAGCAGTTCACAGGGGTCAGATACGCAGTATTTT. Translation: CASSSQGSDTQYF.

The chain recombines TRBV10-1 with TRBJ2-1, with 10 bases identical to TRBD2. The CDR3 is 14 amino acids. With 3 bases clipped from V and 9 bases from J, the junction kept 5 bases outside the gene matches. The germline V gene has CDR1 WNHNN and CDR2 SYGVQD (reference sequence). The CDR3 bases are TGCGCCAGCAGTGAAGCGGGAGGGCCCGGTGAGCAGTTCTTC. It is translated as CASSEAGGPGEQFF.

In this sample, this clone turned up a few times. The CDR3 nucleotides read TGCGCCAGCAGCTTGGGAGCCACGGGGGGCACAGATACGCAGTATTTT. It specifies CASSLGATGGTDTQYF. V gene TRBV5-1 combines with J gene TRBJ2-3; the D gene is possibly TRBD2 (6 bases). Between the trimmed V and J ends, which lost 0 bases and 1 base, there was a span of 12 bases. This CDR3 has 16 residues. Germline values: CDR1 SGHRS, CDR2 YFSETQ. The full variable domain, with the rest looked up from reference TRBV5-1 and TRBJ2-3, is KAGVTQTPRYLIKTRGQQVTLSCSPISGHRSVSWYQQTPGQGLQFLFEYFSETQRNKGNFPGRFSGRQFSNSRSEMNVSTLELGDSALYLCASSLGATGGTDTQYFGPGTRLTVL.

This rearrangement joins TRBV5-1 to TRBJ2-6; the D gene is possibly TRBD1 (6 bases). CDR1 and CDR2 from the germline V gene are SGHRS and YFSETQ. V dropped 1 base and J dropped 4 bases, with 9 bases sitting between them. The CDR3 length is 15 residues. The CDR3 region is CASSLWGPGANVLTF. DNA for the CDR3: TGCGCCAGCAGCTTGTGGGGGCCCGGGGCCAACGTCCTGACTTTC. Supplemented by reference TRBV5-1 and TRBJ2-6, the full variable domain reads KAGVTQTPRYLIKTRGQQVTLSCSPISGHRSVSWYQQTPGQGLQFLFEYFSETQRNKGNFPGRFSGRQFSNSRSEMNVSTLELGDSALYLCASSLWGPGANVLTFGAGSRLTVL.

The chain carries TRBV18 and TRBJ2-2; D is unresolved. Trimming cost V 3 bases and J 2 bases, with 7 bases left between them. This CDR3 is built from 14 residues. Looked up from germline, CDR1 is KGHSH and CDR2 is LQKENI. The DNA of the CDR3 is TGTGCCAGCTCACCCGACTTCAACACCGGGGAGCTGTTTTTT. It translates to CASSPDFNTGELFF.

The chain is built from TRBV11-2 and TRBJ2-7, with 7 bases fitting TRBD2. CDR1 and CDR2 from the germline V gene are SGHAT and FQNNGV. V gave up 1 base and J gave up 6 bases; unmatched junction bases: 6. The CDR3 is 14 residues long. The CDR3 DNA reads as TGTGCCAGCAGCTTAGGAACTGGCGGGGGCGAGCAGTACGTC. Translation: CASSLGTGGGEQYV.

The chain combines TRBV6-5 with TRBJ2-7; D is perhaps TRBD2 (6 bases). Germline CDR1 is MNHEY and CDR2 is SVGAGI. CDR3 length: 15 amino acids. V dropped 5 bases and J dropped 0 bases, with 14 bases sitting between them. The chain's CDR3 is CASSTIRGISYEQYF. The CDR3 DNA follows: TGTGCCAGCAGTACCATTCGGGGGATCTCCTACGAGCAGTACTTC.

The V call is TRBV27, the J call TRBJ1-2; TRBD1 matches 7 bases. The trim removed 0 bases at V and 1 base at J, leaving 14 bases unmatched. The CDR3 consists of 19 residues. The germline CDR1 and CDR2 sequences are MNHEY and SMNVEV (reference sequence). Here the CDR3 reads CASSLSAPLTTGNNYGYTF. The CDR3 coding sequence is TGTGCCAGCAGTTTATCGGCCCCCCTAACGACAGGGAATAACTATGGCTACACCTTC.

The chain couples TRBV19 to TRBJ2-3; 8 positions match TRBD1. CDR1 LNHDA and CDR2 SQIVND come from the germline V gene (reference sequence). The CDR3 totals 15 residues. V gave up 4 bases and J gave up 1 base; unmatched junction bases: 4. The CDR3 DNA sequence: TGTGCCAGTAGTAAAACAGGGGGTGGCACAGATACGCAGTATTTT. It specifies CASSKTGGGTDTQYF.

This clone is a singleton in its sample. The CDR3 DNA sequence: TGTGCCAGCAGCTTAGGAGGGGGCTTCTCTGGAAACACCATATATTTT. Translating it yields CASSLGGGFSGNTIYF. The rearrangement joins TRBV7-9 to TRBJ1-3; 7 bases are shared with TRBD1. Germline CDR1 is SEHNR and CDR2 is FQNEAQ (reference sequence). After removal of 1 base from V and 0 bases from J, the junction contained 3 bases not matched to a gene. The CDR3 loop spans 16 amino acids.

This clone was recorded only once. The chain carries TRBV18 and TRBJ1-1, with a possible D match to TRBD1 (6 bases). The CDR3 has 17 residues. Germline CDR1 KGHSH, CDR2 LQKENI. V lost 3 bases to trimming and J lost 4 bases, with 21 bases between them. The CDR3 coding sequence is TGTGCCAGCTCACCTTTAATCGATCAGGGGCGTGGCACTGAAGCTTTCTTT. Protein product: CASSPLIDQGRGTEAFF.

The chain employs TRBV6-1 and TRBJ1-1, with 8 bases matching TRBD1. CDR3 length equals 14 residues. The junction had 5 bases not matched to a gene; V was cut back by 2 bases and J by 6 bases. Germline-derived CDR1 and CDR2 are MNHNS and SASEGT. The CDR3 nucleotides read TGTGCCAGCAGTGAACTCACAGGGGGGGCTGAAGCTTTCTTT. It is translated as CASSELTGGAEAFF.

V gene TRBV11-2 combines with J gene TRBJ2-2; TRBD1 is a possible D gene (5 bases). Germline CDR1 SGHAT, CDR2 FQNNGV. V was trimmed by 3 bases and J by 5 bases, leaving 13 bases between them. The CDR3 extends over 15 amino acids. Here the CDR3 reads CASSFGRAETGELFF. The CDR3 nucleotides read TGTGCCAGCAGCTTTGGCAGGGCGGAAACCGGGGAGCTGTTTTTT.